This T cell receptor beta chain was sequenced in a study of blood T cell repertoires in COVID-19. The protocol was immunoSEQ multiplex PCR, while the TCRdb copy is restricted to in-frame clones and leaves out a portion. Of 200,000 to 300,000 clones in the sample, roughly four fifths were seen once. This CDR3 has 15 residues. The germline CDR1 and CDR2 sequences are LGHDT and YNNKEL (reference sequence). The ends were cut back, 5 bases at V and 0 bases at J, with 10 bases in the middle. The chain carries TRBV3-1 (or the pseudogene TRBV3-2) and TRBJ1-4, with D hard to call. Sequences were obtained from peripheral blood. The clonotype was recovered from a woman in her 70s with acute or convalescent COVID-19. The CDR3 region has the DNA TGTGCCAGCAGCTTTAGCGGGACAACTAATGAAAAACTGTTTTTT. It yields the protein CASSFSGTTNEKLFF.